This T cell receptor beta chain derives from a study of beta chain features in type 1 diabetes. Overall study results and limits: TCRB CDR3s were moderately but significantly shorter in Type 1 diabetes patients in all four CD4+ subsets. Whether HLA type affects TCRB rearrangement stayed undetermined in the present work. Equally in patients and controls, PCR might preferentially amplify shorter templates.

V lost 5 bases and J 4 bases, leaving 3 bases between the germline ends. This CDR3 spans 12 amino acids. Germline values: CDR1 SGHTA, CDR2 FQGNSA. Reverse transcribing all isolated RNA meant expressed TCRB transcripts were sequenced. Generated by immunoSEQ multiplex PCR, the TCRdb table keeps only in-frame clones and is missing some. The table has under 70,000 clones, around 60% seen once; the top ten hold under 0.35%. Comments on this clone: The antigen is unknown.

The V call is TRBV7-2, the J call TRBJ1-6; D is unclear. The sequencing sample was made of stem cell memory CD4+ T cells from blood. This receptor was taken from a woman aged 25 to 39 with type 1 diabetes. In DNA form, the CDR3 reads TGTGCCAGCAGCCCGTATAATTCACCCCTCCACTTT. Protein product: CASSPYNSPLHF.